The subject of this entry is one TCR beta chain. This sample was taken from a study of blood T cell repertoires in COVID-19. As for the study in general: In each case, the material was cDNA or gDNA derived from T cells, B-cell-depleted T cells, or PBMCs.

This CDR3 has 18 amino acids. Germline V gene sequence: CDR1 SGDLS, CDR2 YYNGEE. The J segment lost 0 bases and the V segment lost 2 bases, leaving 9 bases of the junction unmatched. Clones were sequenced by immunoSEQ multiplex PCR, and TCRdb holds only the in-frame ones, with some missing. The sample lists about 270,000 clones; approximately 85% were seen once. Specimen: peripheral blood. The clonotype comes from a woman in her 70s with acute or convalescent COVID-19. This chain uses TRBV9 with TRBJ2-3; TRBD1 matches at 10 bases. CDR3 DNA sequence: TGTGCCAGCAGCGTTGGACAGGGGGACGCTACTAGCACAGATACGCAGTATTTT. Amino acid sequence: CASSVGQGDATSTDTQYF. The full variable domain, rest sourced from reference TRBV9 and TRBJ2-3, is DSGVTQTPKHLITATGQRVTLRCSPRSGDLSVYWYQQSLDQGLQFLIQYYNGEERAKGNILERFSAQQFPDLHSELNLSSLELGDSALYFCASSVGQGDATSTDTQYFGPGTRLTVL.